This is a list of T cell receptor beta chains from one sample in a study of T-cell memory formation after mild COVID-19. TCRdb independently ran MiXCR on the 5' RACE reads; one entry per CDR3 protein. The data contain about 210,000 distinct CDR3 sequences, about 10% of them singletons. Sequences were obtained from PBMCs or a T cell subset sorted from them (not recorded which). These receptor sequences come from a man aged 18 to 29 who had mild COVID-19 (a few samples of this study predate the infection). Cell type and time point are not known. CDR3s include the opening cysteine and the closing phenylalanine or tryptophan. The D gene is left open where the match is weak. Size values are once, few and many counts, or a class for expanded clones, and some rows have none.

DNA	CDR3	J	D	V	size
TGCGCCAGCAGCTTGGTTCTGGAGACCCAGTACTTC	CASSLVLETQYF	TRBJ2-5	.	TRBV5-1	few
TGTGCCAGCAGCCGCGGACTAGCGGGGACGGGGGAGCTGTTTTTT	CASSRGLAGTGELFF	TRBJ2-2	TRBD2	TRBV7-3	many
TGTGCCAGCAGCTTGCGGAGTGACTCTGGGGCCAACGTCCTGACTTTC	CASSLRSDSGANVLTF	TRBJ2-6	.	TRBV5-8	.
TGTGCCAGCTCACCACAGGAGTTTGGCACTGAAGCTTTCTTT	CASSPQEFGTEAFF	TRBJ1-1	.	TRBV18	.
TGTGCCAGCAGGGTGGGCAGGAGGGGGATTGAAGCTTTCTTT	CASRVGRRGIEAFF	TRBJ1-1	.	TRBV7-2	many
TGCAGCGCCAAGGGACAGGCGAACACTGAAGCTTTCTTT	CSAKGQANTEAFF	TRBJ1-1	TRBD1	TRBV29-1	.
TGTGCCAGCAGCTTACTCCCCTCGTCGGTCCCCCATGAGCAGTTCTTC	CASSLLPSSVPHEQFF	TRBJ2-1	.	TRBV7-6	many
TGCGCCAGCAGCTCCCTGGCGCTAGCGGGGACCTATCAAGAGACCCAGTACTTC	CASSSLALAGTYQETQYF	TRBJ2-5	TRBD2	TRBV5-1	many
TGTGCCACCAGCAGAGAGAAGGGCGGGGGGGCCGACAATGAGCAGTTCTTC	CATSREKGGGADNEQFF	TRBJ2-1	TRBD2	TRBV15	.
TGTGCCAGCAGGAGGGGCGGAGTCTATGGCTACACCTTC	CASRRGGVYGYTF	TRBJ1-2	.	TRBV2	few
TGTGCCATCAGTGTCCCCGGGACTAGCGGTATGGAGACCCAGTACTTC	CAISVPGTSGMETQYF	TRBJ2-5	TRBD2	TRBV10-3	many
TGTGCCAGCAGCTTAGCGCGTGGACTAGCGGGGGGCACGCAGTATTTT	CASSLARGLAGGTQYF	TRBJ2-3	TRBD2	TRBV11-1	few
TGTGCCAGCAGCCGAGGGCAGGGGGCTACAGATACGCAGTATTTT	CASSRGQGATDTQYF	TRBJ2-3	TRBD1	TRBV7-3	few
TGTGCCAGCAGATTGGGACAGGCCAACACTGAAGCTTTCTTT	CASRLGQANTEAFF	TRBJ1-1	TRBD1	TRBV7-2	.
TGCGCCAGCAGCCCTATGGGAGGGGATACGCAGTATTTT	CASSPMGGDTQYF	TRBJ2-3	TRBD2	TRBV4-3	.
TGTGCCAGCAGCTGGGACAGGGGTCAAGAGACCCAGTACTTC	CASSWDRGQETQYF	TRBJ2-5	TRBD1	TRBV12-3/TRBV12-4	many
TGTGCCAGCAGTTTAGATCGGGGGAAAAATGGCTACACCTTC	CASSLDRGKNGYTF	TRBJ1-2	.	TRBV12-3/TRBV12-4	.
TGTGCCAGCAGTTACTTTGGACAGCAAGAGACCCAGTACTTC	CASSYFGQQETQYF	TRBJ2-5	.	TRBV6-5	.
TGTGCCAGCGCCCCAGCTTCCGATCAGCCCCAGCATTTT	CASAPASDQPQHF	TRBJ1-5	.	TRBV18	.
TGTGCCAGCAGCGCCATAATCACAGATACGCAGTATTTT	CASSAIITDTQYF	TRBJ2-3	.	TRBV12-3/TRBV12-4	.
TGTGCCAGCAGTCAGTCCAGGGACCAGCCCCAGCATTTT	CASSQSRDQPQHF	TRBJ1-5	.	TRBV6-2/TRBV6-3	many
TGCAGCGTTGGGAGGGGTGGAAATGAGCAGTTCTTC	CSVGRGGNEQFF	TRBJ2-1	.	TRBV29-1	many
TGCAGTGCTAGGGGGCAGGGATCCTACGAGCAGTACTTC	CSARGQGSYEQYF	TRBJ2-7	.	TRBV20-1	.
TGCAGTGCTAGGCTCGGGCCATGGGCAGATACGCAGTATTTT	CSARLGPWADTQYF	TRBJ2-3	.	TRBV20-1	few
TGTGCCAGCAGCCAACCAAGCCGGGACATAGGCCCAGATACGCAGTATTTT	CASSQPSRDIGPDTQYF	TRBJ2-3	.	TRBV4-2	.
TGTGCCAGCGACAGGGATCGGAACACTGAAGCTTTCTTT	CASDRDRNTEAFF	TRBJ1-1	TRBD1	TRBV2	.
TGTGCCACCAGTGATTCGGGGGGGAAGAACACTGAAGCTTTCTTT	CATSDSGGKNTEAFF	TRBJ1-1	.	TRBV24-1	many
TGTGCCACCAGTGATTTCGTCGGGGGCGTCACAGATACGCAGTATTTT	CATSDFVGGVTDTQYF	TRBJ2-3	.	TRBV24-1	.